Presented here are 24 T cell receptor beta chains from one specimen sequenced in a study of CD8 T cells in ankylosing spondylitis. The antigens of these receptors remain unknown. TCRdb recomputed calls from the 5' RACE reads with MiXCR, one row per CDR3 protein. This sample has around 390,000 distinct CDR3 sequences; around 20% occur once, and the top ten carry about a sixth. General study findings and limits: Ankylosing spondylitis blood seemed to carry a telltale TCR beta motif made of seven or eight highly homologous variants.

Material: blood, either unsorted or a sorted T cell fraction (not recorded which). These receptors originate from a male donor with ankylosing spondylitis.

This chain joins TRBV9 and TRBJ2-3, with D tentatively TRBD2 (6 bases). Trimming took 4 bases from V and 2 from J, leaving 11 bases between them. There are 14 residues in the CDR3. The germline V gene encodes CDR1 SGDLS and CDR2 YYNGEE. The CDR3 loop is CASSTGLTTDTQYF. DNA of the CDR3: TGTGCCAGCAGCACGGGACTGACCACAGATACGCAGTATTTT. The full variable domain, rest sourced from reference TRBV9 and TRBJ2-3, is DSGVTQTPKHLITATGQRVTLRCSPRSGDLSVYWYQQSLDQGLQFLIQYYNGEERAKGNILERFSAQQFPDLHSELNLSSLELGDSALYFCASSTGLTTDTQYFGPGTRLTVL.

V is TRBV29-1 and J is TRBJ1-1; D gene ambiguous. The CDR3 spans 14 residues. Germline V gives CDR1 SQVTM, CDR2 ANQGSEA. V gave up 4 bases and J gave up 6 bases, with 18 bases separating them. The CDR3 DNA follows: TGCAGCGTTGGAAGAAGGACGGGTAATTCTGAAGCTTTCTTT. As protein: CSVGRRTGNSEAFF.

The rearrangement uses TRBV10-3 and TRBJ2-5, with D uncertain. The CDR3 totals 11 residues. V lost 3 bases, J lost 5 bases, and 4 bases lay in between. Germline CDR1 is ENHRY and CDR2 is SYGVKD. The CDR3 sequence: CAISDHETQYF. The CDR3 coding sequence is TGTGCCATCAGTGATCACGAGACCCAGTACTTC.

This clonotype occurred a few times. The rearrangement links TRBV27 to TRBJ1-1; the D gene is possibly TRBD1 (6 bases). This CDR3 has 14 residues. Germline V gene data show CDR1 as MNHEY and CDR2 as SMNVEV (reference sequence). The germline V and J ends were trimmed by 6 bases and 4 bases, with 15 bases remaining between them. CDR3 residues: CASRIGGWSTEAFF. In DNA form, the CDR3 reads TGTGCCAGCAGGATAGGGGGGTGGAGCACTGAAGCTTTCTTT.

The rearrangement uses TRBV5-1 and TRBJ2-1; 14 nucleotides line up with TRBD2. J was trimmed by 10 bases and V by 10 bases; bases with no gene match: 10. The germline V gene has CDR1 SGHRS and CDR2 YFSETQ. There are 14 residues in the CDR3. As DNA, the CDR3 is TGCGCCTGCATGCGAGGACTAGCGGGAGGAGAGCAGTTCTTC. It specifies CACMRGLAGGEQFF. The entire variable domain, with the rest obtained from reference TRBV5-1 and TRBJ2-1, is as follows: KAGVTQTPRYLIKTRGQQVTLSCSPISGHRSVSWYQQTPGQGLQFLFEYFSETQRNKGNFPGRFSGRQFSNSRSEMNVSTLELGDSALYLCACMRGLAGGEQFFGPGTRLTVL.

This clonotype was detected only a few times. The gene calls are TRBV28 and TRBJ2-4; perhaps D is TRBD1 or TRBD2 (6 bases each). The CDR3 is 11 residues long. CDR1 is MDHEN and CDR2 is SYDVKM in the germline V gene. The germline V and J ends were trimmed by 10 bases and 9 bases, with 13 bases remaining between them. The chain's CDR3 is CATEGGSIQYF. The CDR3 nucleotides read TGTGCCACCGAAGGGGGGAGCATTCAGTACTTC.

The CDR3 here is CASSVRDFHAQSSYNEQFF. CDR3 coding DNA: TGTGCCAGCAGCGTAAGGGACTTCCACGCCCAAAGCTCCTACAATGAGCAGTTCTTC. V is TRBV9 and J is TRBJ2-1; D is possibly TRBD2 (6 bases). The CDR3 is 19 amino acids. Trimming removed 1 base from V and 0 bases from J, with 20 bases in between. Looked up from germline, CDR1 is SGDLS and CDR2 is YYNGEE.

J is TRBJ2-5 and V is TRBV20-1; 7 bases line up with TRBD1. This CDR3 comprises 14 residues. With V trimmed by 5 bases and J by 1 base, 7 bases remained unmatched. CDR1 and CDR2 from the germline V gene are DFQATT and SNEGSKA (reference sequence). The chain's CDR3 is CSAGTGQIQETQYF. Here the CDR3 DNA reads TGCAGTGCTGGGACGGGACAGATCCAAGAGACCCAGTACTTC.

This clonotype was observed a few times. DNA of the CDR3: TGTGCCAGCAGGGAGGACACCCATGGCTACACCTTC. Amino acids: CASREDTHGYTF. The chain couples TRBV2 to TRBJ1-2; TRBD1 might be the D (5 bases). The V end lost 6 bases, the J end lost 6 bases, and 11 bases lay between the germline ends. The length of the CDR3 is 12 residues. From germline, CDR1 is SNHLY and CDR2 FYNNEI.

This chain joins TRBV15 and TRBJ2-7; no definite D call. V lost 0 bases and J 0 bases, leaving 12 bases between the germline ends. The length of the CDR3 is 16 residues. Per the germline V gene, CDR1 is LNHNV and CDR2 is YYDKDF (reference sequence). DNA for the CDR3: TGTGCCACCAGCAGAGATCAAGGCACGAGCTCCTACGAGCAGTACTTC. Translation: CATSRDQGTSSYEQYF.

The chain combines TRBV7-2 with TRBJ2-1; D gene unclear. The CDR3 runs 14 residues. The germline gives CDR1 SGHTA, CDR2 FQGNSA. Trimming cost V 1 base and J 7 bases, with 11 bases left between them. CDR3 region: CASSLVGQVNEQFF. The CDR3 DNA is TGTGCCAGCAGCTTAGTGGGTCAGGTGAATGAGCAGTTCTTC.

The chain carries TRBV7-2 and TRBJ1-1; TRBD1 might be the D (5 bases). The germline CDR1 and CDR2 sequences are SGHTA and FQGNSA. The CDR3 has 13 amino acids. With 4 bases removed from V and 4 bases from J, the gap between germline ends came to 10 bases. Here the CDR3 DNA reads TGTGCCAGCAGCTCCAGGGTGAGCACTGAAGCTTTCTTT. Translated: CASSSRVSTEAFF.

This chain connects TRBV6-1 to TRBJ1-5; 8 nucleotides agree with TRBD1. V lost 8 bases to trimming and J lost 1 base; unmatched junction nucleotides: 4. This CDR3 contains 14 residues. The germline V gene encodes CDR1 MNHNS and CDR2 SASEGT. The CDR3 here is CASSGQGSNQPQHF. The CDR3 nucleotides are TGTGCCAGCTCCGGACAGGGCAGCAATCAGCCCCAGCATTTT.

This sequence joins TRBV6-2 or TRBV6-3 and TRBJ1-1; D remains ambiguous. In germline, CDR1 is MNHEY, CDR2 SVGEGT. This CDR3 region has 16 residues. The V end lost 2 bases, the J end lost 0 bases, and 13 bases lay between the germline ends. The CDR3 loop reads CASSYIRQAMNTEAFF. DNA of the CDR3: TGTGCCAGCAGTTACATACGGCAGGCCATGAACACTGAAGCTTTCTTT.

The table lists this clonotype with a few counts. This chain joins TRBV20-1 and TRBJ2-3; D remains ambiguous. The CDR3 is made up of 13 amino acids. The germline V gene has CDR1 DFQATT and CDR2 SNEGSKA (reference sequence). V was cut by 6 bases and J by 2 bases, with 12 bases left in between. The CDR3 protein is CSALGGATDTQYF. The CDR3 DNA sequence: TGCAGTGCCCTGGGCGGCGCCACAGATACGCAGTATTTT.

There are a few counts of this clonotype. The chain couples TRBV12-3 or TRBV12-4 to TRBJ1-6, with D unresolved. This CDR3 region has 13 residues. V was trimmed by 6 bases and J by 9 bases, leaving 12 bases between them. The CDR3 DNA is TGTGCCAGCAGCCGAGGTGGCCTTTCACCCCTCCACTTT. Protein: CASSRGGLSPLHF.

This clonotype appeared many times. The V gene is TRBV5-1, the J gene TRBJ1-5; the match to TRBD1 covers 7 bases. This CDR3 has 15 amino acids. V shed 4 bases and J 2 bases; nucleotides not matched to a gene: 6. CDR1 and CDR2 (germline): SGHRS, YFSETQ. The CDR3 loop is CASSKTGTGNQPQHF. DNA for the CDR3: TGCGCCAGCAGCAAAACCGGGACAGGCAATCAGCCCCAGCATTTT. The full variable domain, completed using reference TRBV5-1 and TRBJ1-5, is KAGVTQTPRYLIKTRGQQVTLSCSPISGHRSVSWYQQTPGQGLQFLFEYFSETQRNKGNFPGRFSGRQFSNSRSEMNVSTLELGDSALYLCASSKTGTGNQPQHFGDGTRLSIL.

This clonotype was observed at least ten times. The V call is TRBV12-3 or TRBV12-4, the J call TRBJ1-6, with TRBD1 matching over 8 bases. The V segment lost 6 bases and the J segment 5 bases; nucleotides outside the gene matches: 3. The CDR3 extends over 14 amino acids. The DNA of the CDR3 is TGTGCCAGCAGCGGGGGACAGGATAATTCACCCCTCCACTTT. Its protein is CASSGGQDNSPLHF.

This chain links TRBV11-2 with TRBJ2-5; D not certain. The ends were cut back, 1 base at V and 10 bases at J, with 13 bases in the middle. The length of the CDR3 is 13 residues. The germline V gene encodes CDR1 SGHAT and CDR2 FQNNGV. The CDR3 protein is CASSLVSPVSQYF. The CDR3 DNA reads as TGTGCCAGCAGCTTAGTCTCCCCCGTAAGCCAGTACTTC.

The V gene is TRBV7-9, the J gene TRBJ1-5; D may be TRBD1 (6 bases). The CDR3 spans 12 residues. Trimming removed 7 bases at V and 3 bases at J, with 7 bases between. CDR1 SEHNR and CDR2 FQNEAQ come from the germline V gene (reference sequence). The CDR3 sequence: CASNRDNQPQHF. DNA of the CDR3: TGTGCCAGCAACAGGGACAATCAGCCCCAGCATTTT.

The gene calls are TRBV27 and TRBJ2-5; D could derive from TRBD1 or TRBD2 (5 bases each). Trimming removed 4 bases from V and 4 bases from J, with 16 bases in between. The CDR3 totals 15 residues. Germline-derived CDR1 and CDR2 are MNHEY and SMNVEV (reference sequence). The CDR3 DNA reads TGTGCCAGCAGTTCCAACTCACCAGGGAGAGAGACCCAGTACTTC. Translating it yields CASSSNSPGRETQYF.

This clonotype was seen more than once but under ten times. The chain couples TRBV18 to TRBJ2-7; 7 positions match TRBD1. The germline V gene has CDR1 KGHSH and CDR2 LQKENI. This CDR3 is built from 15 residues. V was pared by 1 base and J by 5 bases, with 8 bases of the junction left unmatched. The CDR3, as DNA: TGTGCCAGCTCACCACGGACAGGTCAGGACCACGAGCAGTACTTC. This translates into CASSPRTGQDHEQYF. Supplemented by reference TRBV18 and TRBJ2-7, the full variable domain reads NAGVMQNPRHLVRRRGQEARLRCSPMKGHSHVYWYRQLPEEGLKFMVYLQKENIIDESGMPKERFSAEFPKEGPSILRIQQVVRGDSAAYFCASSPRTGQDHEQYFGPGTRLTVT.

This clonotype was picked up a small number of times. This chain connects TRBV7-9 to TRBJ2-1; D unresolved. This CDR3 is built from 12 residues. Trimming left V 3 bases short and J 6 bases short, with 6 bases between. Germline CDR1 and CDR2: SEHNR and FQNEAQ (reference sequence). The CDR3 sequence is CASSFPSNEQFF. The CDR3 nucleotides read TGTGCCAGCAGCTTCCCCAGCAATGAGCAGTTCTTC.

This clonotype was seen a handful of times. The chain is built from TRBV7-8 and TRBJ2-5; tentatively, D is TRBD1 (5 bases). Trimming took 3 bases from V and 5 from J, leaving 13 bases between them. CDR3 length equals 14 residues. Germline V gives CDR1 SGHVS, CDR2 FQNEAQ. The chain's CDR3 is CASSFARGGETQYF. The CDR3 region has the DNA TGTGCCAGCAGCTTCGCAAGGGGTGGGGAGACCCAGTACTTC.